This is a list of T cell receptor beta chains from one sample in a study of shared clonotypes between healthy human individuals. Assay used: immunoSEQ multiplex PCR; TCRdb lists only in-frame clones, some missing. The sample consists of 2,500,000 or so clones, approximately 94% of them appearing once. Sequences were obtained from naive CD4+ T cells sorted from blood. The receptors here all came from a man aged 18 to 30 in good health. The CDR3 runs from the conserved cysteine through the conserved F or W. Each record gives: V gene, clone size, D gene, J gene, CDR3 DNA, CDR3 protein. A D gene is named only where the DNA matches it firmly. Clone size is not always given. Where it is, it says once, few, many or a class for expanded clones.

v_call: TRBV27; clone_size: NA; d_call: TRBD2; j_call: TRBJ2-2; cdr3_nt: TGTGCCAGCAGCAGAGGACTAGCCCCGGGTCCCGGGGAGCTGTTTTTT; cdr3_aa: CASSRGLAPGPGELFF
v_call: TRBV11-2; clone_size: NA; d_call: TRBD1; j_call: TRBJ2-1; cdr3_nt: TGTGCCAGCAGCTTGGACAGGGCGGGCTACAATGAGCAGTTCTTC; cdr3_aa: CASSLDRAGYNEQFF
v_call: TRBV9; clone_size: NA; d_call: NA; j_call: TRBJ2-3; cdr3_nt: TGTGCCAGCAGCGTAGAAGTAGGAGGGGATACGCAGTATTTT; cdr3_aa: CASSVEVGGDTQYF
v_call: TRBV5-3; clone_size: NA; d_call: TRBD1; j_call: TRBJ2-4; cdr3_nt: TGTGCCAGAAGCTCGCTACTGGGACAGCGAAACATTCAGTACTTC; cdr3_aa: CARSSLLGQRNIQYF
v_call: TRBV18; clone_size: once; d_call: NA; j_call: TRBJ2-2; cdr3_nt: TGTGCCAGCTCACGGGCGCTGCAGGTGGCGAACACCGGGGAGCTGTTTTTT; cdr3_aa: CASSRALQVANTGELFF
v_call: TRBV27; clone_size: NA; d_call: TRBD1; j_call: TRBJ2-2; cdr3_nt: TGTGCCAGCTCCTCCGGGGCAGGGGGCTTAAACACCGGGGAGCTGTTTTTT; cdr3_aa: CASSSGAGGLNTGELFF
v_call: TRBV10-1; clone_size: NA; d_call: TRBD2; j_call: TRBJ2-7; cdr3_nt: TGCGCCAGAAGGACTAGCGGGAGAAATGAGCAGTACTTC; cdr3_aa: CARRTSGRNEQYF
v_call: TRBV11-3; clone_size: NA; d_call: NA; j_call: TRBJ1-3; cdr3_nt: TGTGCCAGCAGCGACATAGAACGGGGAACTGGAAACACCATATATTTT; cdr3_aa: CASSDIERGTGNTIYF
v_call: TRBV5-1; clone_size: once; d_call: TRBD1; j_call: TRBJ2-5; cdr3_nt: TGCGCCAGCAGCACTGACAGGGTCGAGACCCAGTACTTC; cdr3_aa: CASSTDRVETQYF
v_call: TRBV19; clone_size: NA; d_call: TRBD2; j_call: TRBJ2-4; cdr3_nt: TGTGCCAGTAGTATCAATAGCGGGGAAGACATTCAGTACTTC; cdr3_aa: CASSINSGEDIQYF
v_call: TRBV2; clone_size: NA; d_call: TRBD2; j_call: TRBJ2-2; cdr3_nt: TGTGCCAGCACCGGGACTAGCGGGGGCACCGGGGAGCTGTTTTTT; cdr3_aa: CASTGTSGGTGELFF
v_call: TRBV5-4; clone_size: NA; d_call: NA; j_call: TRBJ1-2; cdr3_nt: TGTGCCAGCAGCCTGGGGGAGGGTCTCTATGGCTACACCTTC; cdr3_aa: CASSLGEGLYGYTF
v_call: TRBV2; clone_size: NA; d_call: TRBD2; j_call: TRBJ2-5; cdr3_nt: TGTGCCAGCATTAAGACTAGCTCCCTCGGGGAGACCCAGTACTTC; cdr3_aa: CASIKTSSLGETQYF
v_call: TRBV4-3; clone_size: few; d_call: NA; j_call: TRBJ2-1; cdr3_nt: TGCGCCAGCAGCCGGCAGGGGGAGGGAGATGAGCAGTTCTTC; cdr3_aa: CASSRQGEGDEQFF
v_call: TRBV10-3; clone_size: NA; d_call: NA; j_call: TRBJ2-7; cdr3_nt: TGTGCCATCAGTGAGTCAGTGATTGCGGGATCCGTCTACGAGCAGTACTTC; cdr3_aa: CAISESVIAGSVYEQYF
v_call: TRBV2; clone_size: NA; d_call: NA; j_call: TRBJ1-1; cdr3_nt: TGTGCCAGCAGTGAGTTGGGGGCGCGTACTGAAGCTTTCTTT; cdr3_aa: CASSELGARTEAFF
v_call: TRBV2; clone_size: NA; d_call: TRBD2; j_call: TRBJ2-3; cdr3_nt: TGTGCCAGCACCACCGGACTAGCGGCAGATACGCAGTATTTT; cdr3_aa: CASTTGLAADTQYF
v_call: TRBV6-5; clone_size: NA; d_call: NA; j_call: TRBJ1-1; cdr3_nt: TGTGCCAGCAGTTACTCTTATGACCGCGGGGGCACTGAAGCTTTCTTT; cdr3_aa: CASSYSYDRGGTEAFF
v_call: TRBV5-4; clone_size: NA; d_call: NA; j_call: TRBJ1-4; cdr3_nt: TGTGCCAGCAGCTCCGGGGCGACGGGCATGAATGAAAAACTGTTTTTT; cdr3_aa: CASSSGATGMNEKLFF
v_call: TRBV29-1; clone_size: NA; d_call: NA; j_call: TRBJ2-5; cdr3_nt: TGCAGCGTTGTTCCGGGGGTCGAGACCCAGTACTTC; cdr3_aa: CSVVPGVETQYF
v_call: TRBV27; clone_size: NA; d_call: NA; j_call: TRBJ1-2; cdr3_nt: TGTGCCAGCAGTTTATGGGGGCCAGGGAACTATGGCTACACCTTC; cdr3_aa: CASSLWGPGNYGYTF
v_call: TRBV10-1; clone_size: NA; d_call: NA; j_call: TRBJ1-1; cdr3_nt: TGCGCCAGCAGCCAGGGGCTTATCACTGAAGCTTTCTTT; cdr3_aa: CASSQGLITEAFF
v_call: TRBV10-3; clone_size: NA; d_call: NA; j_call: TRBJ2-3; cdr3_nt: TGTGCCATCAGTAGTTCGCCGGGGGCTCTTACAGATACGCAGTATTTT; cdr3_aa: CAISSSPGALTDTQYF
v_call: TRBV2; clone_size: NA; d_call: TRBD1; j_call: TRBJ1-1; cdr3_nt: TGTGCCAGCAGCGCGACAGGGAAGAACACTGAAGCTTTCTTT; cdr3_aa: CASSATGKNTEAFF
v_call: TRBV30; clone_size: NA; d_call: TRBD2; j_call: TRBJ2-7; cdr3_nt: TGTGCCTGGAGTGTAAGGGCGGGAGGAAGTGGGGAGCAGTACTTC; cdr3_aa: CAWSVRAGGSGEQYF
v_call: TRBV19; clone_size: few; d_call: NA; j_call: TRBJ2-7; cdr3_nt: TGTGCCAGTAACGGGAGAGGGAGGTCTTACGAGCAGTACTTC; cdr3_aa: CASNGRGRSYEQYF
v_call: TRBV12-2; clone_size: once; d_call: NA; j_call: TRBJ2-1; cdr3_nt: TGTGCAAGTCGCTTAGCGCTACACAATGAGCAGTTCTTC; cdr3_aa: CASRLALHNEQFF
v_call: TRBV30; clone_size: NA; d_call: TRBD1; j_call: TRBJ2-1; cdr3_nt: TGTGCCTGGGCTGGACAGGGGAATGAGCAGTTCTTC; cdr3_aa: CAWAGQGNEQFF
v_call: TRBV29-1; clone_size: NA; d_call: NA; j_call: TRBJ1-2; cdr3_nt: TGCAGCGTTGAAGGGCCCGACAGGCGAGGCTACACCTTC; cdr3_aa: CSVEGPDRRGYTF
v_call: TRBV6-6; clone_size: NA; d_call: NA; j_call: TRBJ1-4; cdr3_nt: TGTGCCAGCAGCCCTCCGGGTGGATCGAATGAAAAACTGTTTTTT; cdr3_aa: CASSPPGGSNEKLFF
v_call: TRBV14; clone_size: NA; d_call: NA; j_call: TRBJ2-5; cdr3_nt: TGTGCCAGCAGCCGGGGACTCCAAGAGACCCAGTACTTC; cdr3_aa: CASSRGLQETQYF
v_call: TRBV6-6; clone_size: NA; d_call: NA; j_call: TRBJ2-7; cdr3_nt: TGTGCCAGCAGTTCCTCTTTAGCTAGCGACGAGCAGTACTTC; cdr3_aa: CASSSSLASDEQYF
v_call: TRBV6-5; clone_size: few; d_call: NA; j_call: TRBJ1-6; cdr3_nt: TGTGCCAGCAGTTACTCGTCGGGGAGGGCGGATTCACCCCTCCACTTT; cdr3_aa: CASSYSSGRADSPLHF
v_call: TRBV11-2; clone_size: NA; d_call: TRBD2; j_call: TRBJ2-5; cdr3_nt: TGTGCCAGCAGCCCGGGGACTAGCGGGAGAGGGGAGACCCAGTACTTC; cdr3_aa: CASSPGTSGRGETQYF
v_call: TRBV7-8; clone_size: NA; d_call: NA; j_call: TRBJ2-7; cdr3_nt: TGTGCCAGCAGCTTAGCGGAGTCCAGCGAGCAGTACTTC; cdr3_aa: CASSLAESSEQYF
v_call: TRBV6-1; clone_size: NA; d_call: NA; j_call: TRBJ2-5; cdr3_nt: TGTGCCAGCAGTGTAACGGGACATATACAAGAGACCCAGTACTTC; cdr3_aa: CASSVTGHIQETQYF
v_call: TRBV7-9; clone_size: NA; d_call: NA; j_call: TRBJ2-1; cdr3_nt: TGTGCCAGCAGCCCGTTTGAGGGAGTAGGTGAGCAGTTCTTC; cdr3_aa: CASSPFEGVGEQFF
v_call: TRBV7-2; clone_size: NA; d_call: NA; j_call: TRBJ1-1; cdr3_nt: TGTGCCAGCAGCCGAGGGTGGAACACTGAAGCTTTCTTT; cdr3_aa: CASSRGWNTEAFF
v_call: TRBV10-3; clone_size: NA; d_call: NA; j_call: TRBJ2-7; cdr3_nt: TGTGCCATCGGGACGTCTAGCACCTACGAGCAGTACTTC; cdr3_aa: CAIGTSSTYEQYF
v_call: TRBV7-2; clone_size: NA; d_call: TRBD1; j_call: TRBJ1-1; cdr3_nt: TGTGCCAGCAGCTTAGTCGCGCCAAGATCCTCCCGGGACAGGGGTAAAGCTTTCTTT; cdr3_aa: CASSLVAPRSSRDRGKAFF
v_call: TRBV5-4; clone_size: NA; d_call: TRBD2; j_call: TRBJ2-1; cdr3_nt: TGTGCCAGCAGCTTGGGGGGACTAGCTGGGAATGAGCAGTTCTTC; cdr3_aa: CASSLGGLAGNEQFF
v_call: TRBV6-4; clone_size: NA; d_call: TRBD2; j_call: TRBJ2-1; cdr3_nt: TGTGCCAGCAGCTATAGCGGGGGGTTTTCCTACAATGAGCAGTTCTTC; cdr3_aa: CASSYSGGFSYNEQFF
v_call: TRBV5-4; clone_size: NA; d_call: NA; j_call: TRBJ2-3; cdr3_nt: TGTGCCAGCAGCTTGGAACCCACAGATACGCAGTATTTT; cdr3_aa: CASSLEPTDTQYF
v_call: TRBV7-2; clone_size: NA; d_call: NA; j_call: TRBJ1-2; cdr3_nt: TGTGCCAGCAGCTTAGGGCGGGACTATGGCTACACCTTC; cdr3_aa: CASSLGRDYGYTF
v_call: TRBV28; clone_size: NA; d_call: TRBD1; j_call: TRBJ2-2; cdr3_nt: TGTGCCAGCAGTTCCCCGGGACAGGGGAACACCGGGGAGCTGTTTTTT; cdr3_aa: CASSSPGQGNTGELFF
v_call: TRBV5-5; clone_size: few; d_call: NA; j_call: TRBJ1-4; cdr3_nt: TGTGCCAGCAGAAGGGAGGGTTCGGGTGAAAAACTGTTTTTT; cdr3_aa: CASRREGSGEKLFF
v_call: TRBV28; clone_size: NA; d_call: TRBD2; j_call: TRBJ2-7; cdr3_nt: TGTGCCAGCAGACTGGGACTCTCGGGGGGCGAGCAGTACTTC; cdr3_aa: CASRLGLSGGEQYF
v_call: TRBV5-1; clone_size: NA; d_call: NA; j_call: TRBJ2-3; cdr3_nt: TGCGCCAGCAGCCAGCTAGCTAACACAGATACGCAGTATTTT; cdr3_aa: CASSQLANTDTQYF
v_call: TRBV5-1; clone_size: NA; d_call: NA; j_call: TRBJ2-5; cdr3_nt: TGCGCCAGCAGCCCCCGTGATGGGGACCAAGAGACCCAGTACTTC; cdr3_aa: CASSPRDGDQETQYF